A selection of T cell receptor beta chains follows, all from one sample in a study of PD-L1 blockade in urothelial cancer. TCRdb keeps only in-frame clones here, not all; method: immunoSEQ multiplex PCR. This sample has around 100,000 clones, with roughly 84% found just once. The sequenced sample was PBMCs, obtained around atezolizumab (anti-PD-L1) treatment. These receptors were taken from a man in his sixties with urothelial cancer. The conserved cysteine and the conserved F or W are not part of the CDR3 here. The order of the fields is J gene, V gene, CDR3 protein.

J: TRBJ2-7
V: TRBV7-8
CDR3: ASSSRGEQY

J: TRBJ2-2
V: TRBV7-6
CDR3: ASSESRGRGELF

J: TRBJ2-1
V: TRBV7-3
CDR3: ASSLGQGARGEQF

J: TRBJ2-7
V: TRBV5-1
CDR3: ASSLGQGFHEQY

J: TRBJ2-1
V: TRBV5-1
CDR3: ASSLGIPSSYNEQF

J: TRBJ1-1
V: TRBV5-1
CDR3: ASSLAGGTFRAF

J: TRBJ1-2
V: TRBV28
CDR3: ASSSQPGGNYGYT

J: TRBJ2-1
V: TRBV7-2
CDR3: ASTSGGVYNEQF

J: TRBJ1-5
V: TRBV28
CDR3: ASSLWTGDGNQPQH

J: TRBJ1-2
V: TRBV14
CDR3: ASRYRQGRYGYT

J: TRBJ2-7
V: TRBV28
CDR3: ASEVSGSYEQY

J: TRBJ2-2
V: TRBV11-2
CDR3: ASSLVDRTTGELF

J: TRBJ1-2
V: TRBV28
CDR3: ASQGEKGYT

J: TRBJ2-7
V: TRBV21-1
CDR3: ASTLTGTGGMWEQY

J: TRBJ2-5
V: TRBV7-2
CDR3: ASSLGETAKETQY

J: TRBJ2-1
V: TRBV29-1
CDR3: SGRDGGEQF

J: TRBJ2-7
V: TRBV19
CDR3: ASSGPGLAGVEQY

J: TRBJ1-2
V: TRBV7-2
CDR3: ASSERPGRNYGYT

J: TRBJ2-5
V: TRBV9
CDR3: ASSPTDRVETQY

J: TRBJ2-1
V: TRBV5-6
CDR3: ASSLVGLAGEQF

J: TRBJ1-3
V: TRBV30
CDR3: AWGGSGNTIY

J: TRBJ1-1
V: TRBV7-8
CDR3: ASSPVVGAVTEAF

J: TRBJ2-1
V: TRBV18
CDR3: ASSVAVSSYNEQF

J: TRBJ1-1
V: TRBV30
CDR3: AYDRANTEAF

J: TRBJ2-2
V: TRBV2
CDR3: ASSRGAGNTGELF

J: TRBJ1-5
V: TRBV19
CDR3: ASREGGNQPQH

J: TRBJ2-3
V: TRBV7-9
CDR3: ASSPGGLTDTQY

J: TRBJ2-3
V: TRBV7-8
CDR3: ASSFRPVAGGNTQY

J: TRBJ1-4
V: TRBV20-1
CDR3: SAKGFEKLF

J: TRBJ2-2
V: TRBV5-1
CDR3: ASSFTRGLAGASNTGELF

J: TRBJ1-2
V: TRBV7-3
CDR3: ASSLDGRTPYGYT

J: TRBJ2-5
V: TRBV19
CDR3: ASTPGTGGETQY

J: TRBJ2-5
V: TRBV5-4
CDR3: ASSFSGSPQETQY

J: TRBJ2-3
V: TRBV11-3
CDR3: ASSRTPISTDTQY

J: TRBJ2-1
V: TRBV11-2
CDR3: ASSPRTSGYNEQF

J: TRBJ2-7
V: TRBV9
CDR3: ASSVRTGPYEQY

J: TRBJ1-4
V: TRBV11-3
CDR3: ASSQGQNNEKLF

J: TRBJ2-1
V: TRBV30
CDR3: AWNTAERYNEQF

J: TRBJ1-1
V: TRBV7-8
CDR3: ASRGATSLDIEAF

J: TRBJ1-5
V: TRBV5-1
CDR3: ASSTGSNQPQH

J: TRBJ1-5
V: TRBV7-9
CDR3: ASSRQSNQPQH

J: TRBJ1-2
V: TRBV28
CDR3: ASALQGAVYGYT

J: TRBJ1-5
V: TRBV28
CDR3: ASSWGTGGDNQPQH

J: TRBJ2-7
V: TRBV6-5
CDR3: ASSSLAGGDYEQY

J: TRBJ2-3
V: TRBV5-4
CDR3: ASSLRQGTGIDTQY

J: TRBJ2-5
V: TRBV4-1
CDR3: ASSQEGAGRETQY

J: TRBJ1-2
V: TRBV18
CDR3: ASSPPPQGVIGYGYT

J: TRBJ2-1
V: TRBV30
CDR3: AWSVRVGNEQF

J: TRBJ2-7
V: TRBV19
CDR3: ASSIALSYEQY

J: TRBJ2-7
V: TRBV18
CDR3: ASSPAVGPYEQY

J: TRBJ1-3
V: TRBV6-6
CDR3: ASSQDILTPGNTIY

J: TRBJ2-3
V: TRBV25-1
CDR3: ASSRADTQY

J: TRBJ2-7
V: TRBV11-2
CDR3: ASSLGTGTTYEQY

J: TRBJ1-2
V: TRBV20-1
CDR3: SAGPDYGYT

J: TRBJ1-2
V: TRBV28
CDR3: ASSLLETGAGGYT

J: TRBJ2-1
V: TRBV5-1
CDR3: ASSLAPSGSYEQF

J: TRBJ1-5
V: TRBV27
CDR3: ASSSGFGQPQH

J: TRBJ2-2
V: TRBV19
CDR3: ASSTRTGANTGELF

J: TRBJ2-2
V: TRBV19
CDR3: ASSRGVSGPNTGELF

J: TRBJ2-3
V: TRBV2
CDR3: ASRVAGGRDTQY